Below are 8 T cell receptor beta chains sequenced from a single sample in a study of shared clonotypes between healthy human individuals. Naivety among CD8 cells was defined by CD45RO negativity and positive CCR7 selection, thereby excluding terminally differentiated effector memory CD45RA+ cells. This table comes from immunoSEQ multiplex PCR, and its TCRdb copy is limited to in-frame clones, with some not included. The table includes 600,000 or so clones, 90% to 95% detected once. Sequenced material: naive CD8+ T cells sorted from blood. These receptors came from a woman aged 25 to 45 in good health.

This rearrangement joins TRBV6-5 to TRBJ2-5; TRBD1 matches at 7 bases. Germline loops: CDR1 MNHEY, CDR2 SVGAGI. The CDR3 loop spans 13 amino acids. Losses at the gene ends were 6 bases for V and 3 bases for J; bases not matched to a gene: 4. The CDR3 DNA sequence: TGTGCCAGCAGAGCCGGGACAGAAGAGACCCAGTACTTC. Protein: CASRAGTEETQYF.

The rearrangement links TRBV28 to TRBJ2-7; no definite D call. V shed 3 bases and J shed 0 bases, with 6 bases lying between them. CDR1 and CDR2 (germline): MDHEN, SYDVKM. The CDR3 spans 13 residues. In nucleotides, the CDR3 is TGTGCCAGCAGTTTCATGGGCTCCTACGAGCAGTACTTC. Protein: CASSFMGSYEQYF.

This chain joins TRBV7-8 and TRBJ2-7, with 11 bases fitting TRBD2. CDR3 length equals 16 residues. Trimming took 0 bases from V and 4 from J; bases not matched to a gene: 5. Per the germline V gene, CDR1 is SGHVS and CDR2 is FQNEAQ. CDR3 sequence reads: CASSLAPGTSGYEQYF. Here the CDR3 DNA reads TGTGCCAGCAGCTTAGCCCCCGGGACTAGCGGATACGAGCAGTACTTC.

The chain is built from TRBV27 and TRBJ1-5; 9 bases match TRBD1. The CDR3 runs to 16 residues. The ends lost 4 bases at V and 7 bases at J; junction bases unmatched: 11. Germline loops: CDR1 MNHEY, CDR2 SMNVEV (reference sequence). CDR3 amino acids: CASSSIPGTGNQPQHF. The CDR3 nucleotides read TGTGCCAGCAGTTCCATCCCTGGGACAGGGAACCAGCCCCAGCATTTT.

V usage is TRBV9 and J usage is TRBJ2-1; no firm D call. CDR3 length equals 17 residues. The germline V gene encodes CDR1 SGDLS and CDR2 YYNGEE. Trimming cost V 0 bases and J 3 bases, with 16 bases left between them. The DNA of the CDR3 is TGTGCCAGCAGCGTAGAGTTCGTAAAGAGTGTCTACAATGAGCAGTTCTTC. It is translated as CASSVEFVKSVYNEQFF.

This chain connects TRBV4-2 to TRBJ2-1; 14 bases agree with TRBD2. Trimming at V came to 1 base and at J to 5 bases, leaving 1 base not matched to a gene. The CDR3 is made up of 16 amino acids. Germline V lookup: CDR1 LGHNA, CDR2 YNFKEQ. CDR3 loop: CASSQAGLAGDNEQFF. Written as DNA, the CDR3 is TGTGCCAGCAGCCAAGCGGGACTAGCGGGAGACAATGAGCAGTTCTTC.

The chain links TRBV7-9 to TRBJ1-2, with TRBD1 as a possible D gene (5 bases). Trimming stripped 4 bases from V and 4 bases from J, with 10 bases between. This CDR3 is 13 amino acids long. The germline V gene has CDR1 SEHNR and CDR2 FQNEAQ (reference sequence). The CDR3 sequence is CASSYGTAYGYTF. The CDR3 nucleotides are TGTGCCAGCAGCTACGGGACGGCCTATGGCTACACCTTC.

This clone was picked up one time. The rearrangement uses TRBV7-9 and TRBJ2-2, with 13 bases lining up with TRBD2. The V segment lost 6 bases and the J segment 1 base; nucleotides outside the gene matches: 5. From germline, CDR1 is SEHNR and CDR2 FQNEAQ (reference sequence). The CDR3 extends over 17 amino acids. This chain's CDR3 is CASRSGTSGVNTGELFF. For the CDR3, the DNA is TGTGCCAGCAGATCAGGGACTAGCGGGGTGAACACCGGGGAGCTGTTTTTT.